The 2 T cell receptor beta chains below all came from one sample that was sequenced in a study of Graves' ophthalmopathy and Graves' hyperthyroidism. Amplification of TCR beta CDR3 regions used RNA transcripts. Second-round multiplex PCR followed a first-round RT-PCR using HTBI primers. TCRdb recomputed calls from the multiplex PCR reads with MiXCR, one row per CDR3 protein. The repertoire holds 600,000 to 650,000 distinct CDR3 sequences, 20% to 25% seen once, with approximately 7% in the top ten. Sample: peripheral blood. Receptors originate from a woman younger than 30 with stable Graves' hyperthyroidism. Some clones in this sample may be carry-over from other donors' samples.

A few counts support this clonotype. This chain uses TRBV6-5 with TRBJ1-1; tentatively, D is TRBD1 (5 bases). Germline V gene sequence: CDR1 MNHEY, CDR2 SVGAGI. The ends were cut back, 2 bases at V and 5 bases at J, with 15 bases in the middle. The CDR3 is 15 amino acids. The CDR3 region is CASSYGGIGKTEAFF. CDR3 nucleotides: TGTGCCAGCAGTTACGGGGGGATAGGAAAGACTGAAGCTTTCTTT.

This clonotype occurred a few times. The chain recombines TRBV19 with TRBJ1-3, with D maybe TRBD1 (6 bases). The germline V gene has CDR1 LNHDA and CDR2 SQIVND (reference sequence). Trimming took 0 bases from V and 0 from J, leaving 21 bases between them. The CDR3 extends over 20 amino acids. Here the CDR3 reads CASSIDPRERGGHSGNTIYF. In nucleotides, the CDR3 is TGTGCCAGTAGTATAGATCCCCGCGAGAGAGGGGGGCACTCTGGAAACACCATATATTTT.